The present TCR beta chain was sequenced within a study of blood T cell repertoires in COVID-19. About the study: The cDNA or gDNA used as material had been derived from T cells, B-cell-depleted T cells, or PBMCs.

Assay used: immunoSEQ multiplex PCR; TCRdb lists only in-frame clones, some missing. The sample lists around 220,000 clones, about 90% seen once, with more than 13% in the top ten. This CDR3 contains 15 residues. Germline trimming cut 4 bases from V and 1 base from J; bases unmatched to any gene: 6. Looked up from germline, CDR1 is MNHEY and CDR2 is SVGAGI. Sequencing input: PBMCs or T cells enriched from blood (not recorded which). This receptor was taken from a man aged 30 to 45 who had been exposed to COVID-19. V usage is TRBV6-5 and J usage is TRBJ1-2, with 7 bases identical to TRBD1. In DNA, the CDR3 is TGTGCCAGCAGTTCAAACGACAGGGTTAACTATGGCTACACCTTC. As protein: CASSSNDRVNYGYTF.